This is a list of T cell receptor beta chains from one sample in a study of blood T cell repertoires in COVID-19. The protocol was immunoSEQ multiplex PCR, while the TCRdb copy is restricted to in-frame clones and leaves out a portion. The table shows 150,000 or so clones, with roughly nine tenths occurring only once. The sequenced material came from peripheral blood. The receptors come from a man aged 18 to 30 with acute or convalescent COVID-19. Both conserved end residues are part of each CDR3. D genes are given only for firm matches. The size field is filled for only some rows; it gives once, few, many or a size class.

TRBD1,NA,TRBV27,17,TRBJ1-3,CASSFPGQGAFGNTIYF,TGTGCCAGCAGTTTCCCGGGACAGGGGGCATTTGGAAACACCATATATTTT
NA,NA,TRBV5-1,15,TRBJ2-4,CASSSAGGAKNIQYF,TGCGCCAGCAGCTCGGCCGGGGGAGCCAAAAACATTCAGTACTTC
NA,NA,TRBV30,13,TRBJ2-3,CAWKGLATDTQYF,TGTGCCTGGAAGGGTCTAGCCACAGATACGCAGTATTTT
NA,NA,TRBV3-1/TRBV3-2,15,TRBJ2-1,CASSLMRQVYNEQFF,TGTGCCAGCAGCCTCATGCGACAGGTGTATAATGAGCAGTTCTTC
TRBD2,NA,TRBV7-8,14,TRBJ2-1,CASSSSGGYNEQFF,TGTGCCAGCAGTTCTAGCGGGGGCTACAATGAGCAGTTCTTC
NA,NA,TRBV19,13,TRBJ1-5,CASSIRQDQPQHF,TGTGCCAGTAGTATTAGGCAGGATCAGCCCCAGCATTTT
NA,NA,TRBV10-3,13,TRBJ2-3,CAIQTTSLDTQYF,TGTGCCATCCAGACTACATCGCTCGATACGCAGTATTTT
NA,NA,TRBV3-1/TRBV3-2,15,TRBJ1-1,CASRQSDWMNTEAFF,TGTGCCAGCAGACAATCGGACTGGATGAACACTGAAGCTTTCTTT
TRBD1,NA,TRBV5-4,14,TRBJ1-3,CASSFDRVGNTIYF,TGTGCCAGCAGCTTTGACAGGGTCGGAAACACCATATATTTT
TRBD1,NA,TRBV2,14,TRBJ1-4,CASTRDRGWEKLFF,TGTGCCAGCACAAGGGACAGGGGTTGGGAAAAACTGTTTTTT
TRBD1,NA,TRBV28,14,TRBJ1-1,CASRLRQGRTEAFF,TGTGCCAGCAGATTACGACAGGGACGGACTGAAGCTTTCTTT
NA,NA,TRBV4-1,16,TRBJ1-2,CASSQDPQGGSYGYTF,TGCGCCAGCAGCCAAGATCCCCAGGGAGGTAGCTATGGCTACACCTTC
TRBD1,NA,TRBV9,15,TRBJ2-3,CASSRDRGGTDTQYF,TGTGCCAGCAGCAGGGACAGGGGGGGCACAGATACGCAGTATTTT
TRBD2,NA,TRBV28,16,TRBJ2-5,CASSLDLAGGPKTQYF,TGTGCCAGCAGTTTAGATCTAGCGGGGGGGCCGAAGACCCAGTACTTC
NA,NA,TRBV3-1/TRBV3-2,15,TRBJ2-1,CASSQGLTGYNEQFF,TGTGCCAGCAGCCAAGGGCTCACAGGGTACAATGAGCAGTTCTTC
TRBD1,NA,TRBV10-2,13,TRBJ1-4,CASSPQGAEKLFF,TGCGCCAGCAGTCCACAGGGGGCGGAAAAACTGTTTTTT
NA,NA,TRBV18,14,TRBJ2-7,CASSPPPGIYEQYF,TGTGCCAGCTCACCCCCCCCAGGGATCTACGAGCAGTACTTC
NA,NA,TRBV3-1/TRBV3-2,14,TRBJ2-5,CASSSLETQETQYF,TGTGCCAGCAGTTCCTTGGAGACCCAAGAGACCCAGTACTTC
NA,NA,TRBV24-1,17,TRBJ1-2,CATSDAPGGGSNYGYTF,TGTGCCACCAGTGATGCCCCGGGCGGGGGCAGTAACTATGGCTACACCTTC
NA,NA,TRBV2,13,TRBJ2-5,CASRATSPKTQYF,TGTGCCAGCAGAGCTACTAGCCCCAAGACCCAGTACTTC
NA,NA,TRBV12-3/TRBV12-4,11,TRBJ1-2,CASRFDNGYTF,TGTGCCAGCAGATTTGACAATGGCTACACCTTC
NA,NA,TRBV27,14,TRBJ1-5,CASSSAPSRQPQHF,TGTGCCAGCAGTTCAGCCCCTTCGAGGCAGCCCCAGCATTTT
NA,NA,TRBV7-9,17,TRBJ2-1,CASSPNHRVFISYEQFF,TGTGCCAGCAGCCCAAATCACAGGGTTTTCATCTCGTATGAGCAGTTCTTC
TRBD1,NA,TRBV19,15,TRBJ1-4,CASTGGGDRDEKLFF,TGTGCCAGTACCGGAGGCGGCGACAGGGATGAAAAACTGTTTTTT
NA,NA,TRBV28,15,TRBJ1-1,CASSRRELLNTEAFF,TGTGCCAGCAGCCGGAGGGAACTGCTGAACACTGAAGCCTTCTTT
TRBD1,NA,TRBV7-9,15,TRBJ1-2,CASSSRQGAFHGYTF,TGTGCCAGCAGCTCACGACAGGGGGCGTTTCATGGCTACACCTTC
TRBD2,NA,TRBV9,16,TRBJ2-3,CASCVGAGGGTDTQYF,TGTGCCAGCTGCGTGGGGGCGGGGGGCGGCACAGATACGCAGTATTTT
NA,NA,TRBV2,14,TRBJ1-2,CASRTRQRNYGYTF,TGTGCCAGCAGGACCAGACAGAGGAACTATGGCTACACCTTC
NA,once,TRBV9,17,TRBJ1-4,CASSRGGDGTRNEKLFF,TGTGCCAGCAGCCGAGGGGGTGACGGAACACGTAATGAAAAACTGTTTTTT
TRBD1,NA,TRBV3-1/TRBV3-2,15,TRBJ1-1,CASSKRTGKDTEAFF,TGTGCCAGCAGCAAACGGACAGGGAAAGACACTGAAGCTTTCTTT
NA,NA,TRBV7-9,14,TRBJ2-2,CASSLGPSTGELFF,TGTGCCAGCAGCTTAGGGCCCAGCACCGGGGAGCTGTTTTTT